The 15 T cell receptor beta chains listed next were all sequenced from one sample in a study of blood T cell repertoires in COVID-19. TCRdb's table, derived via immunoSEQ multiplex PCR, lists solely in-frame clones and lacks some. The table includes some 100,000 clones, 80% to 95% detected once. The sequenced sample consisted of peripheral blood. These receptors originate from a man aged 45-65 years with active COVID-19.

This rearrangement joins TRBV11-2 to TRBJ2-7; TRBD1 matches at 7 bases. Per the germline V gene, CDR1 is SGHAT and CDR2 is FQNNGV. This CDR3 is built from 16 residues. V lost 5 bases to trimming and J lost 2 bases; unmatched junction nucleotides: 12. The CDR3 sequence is CASSRTEGAPPYEQYF. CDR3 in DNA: TGTGCCAGCAGCCGTACCGAGGGGGCCCCACCCTACGAGCAGTACTTC.

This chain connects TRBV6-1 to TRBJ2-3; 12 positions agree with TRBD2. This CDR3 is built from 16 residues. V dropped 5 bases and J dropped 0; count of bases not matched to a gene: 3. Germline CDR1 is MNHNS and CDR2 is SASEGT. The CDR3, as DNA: TGTGCCAGCAGTCAAGGGACTAGCGGGAGCACAGATACGCAGTATTTT. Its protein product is CASSQGTSGSTDTQYF.

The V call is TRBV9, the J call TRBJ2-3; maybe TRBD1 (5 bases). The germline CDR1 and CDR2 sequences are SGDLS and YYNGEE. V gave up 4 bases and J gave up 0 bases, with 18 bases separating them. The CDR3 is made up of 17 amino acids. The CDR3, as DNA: TGTGCCAGCAGCCCAAGGGGTACGAGAATTAGCACAGATACGCAGTATTTT. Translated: CASSPRGTRISTDTQYF.

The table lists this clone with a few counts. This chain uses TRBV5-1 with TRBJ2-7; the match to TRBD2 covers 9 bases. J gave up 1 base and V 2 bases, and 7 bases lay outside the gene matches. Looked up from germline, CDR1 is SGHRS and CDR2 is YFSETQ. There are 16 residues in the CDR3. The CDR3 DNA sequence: TGCGCCAGCAGCTTATTTTCAGCGGGAGGATCCTACGAGCAGTACTTC. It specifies CASSLFSAGGSYEQYF.

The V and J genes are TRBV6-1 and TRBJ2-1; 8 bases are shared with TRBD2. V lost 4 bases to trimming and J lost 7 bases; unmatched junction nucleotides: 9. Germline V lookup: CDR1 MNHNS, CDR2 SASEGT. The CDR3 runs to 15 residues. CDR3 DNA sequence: TGTGCCAGCAGTGGGGGACTAGGGGGGCCGAATGAGCAGTTCTTC. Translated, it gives CASSGGLGGPNEQFF.

The CDR3 sequence: CASTSMGQENSPLHF. For the CDR3, the DNA is TGCGCCAGCACCTCTATGGGACAGGAGAATTCACCCCTCCACTTT. The V gene is TRBV5-1, the J gene TRBJ1-6; TRBD1 matches 8 bases. Germline CDR1 is SGHRS and CDR2 is YFSETQ. The CDR3 totals 15 residues. V trimming: 6 bases; J trimming: 7 bases; junction bases outside the gene matches: 9.

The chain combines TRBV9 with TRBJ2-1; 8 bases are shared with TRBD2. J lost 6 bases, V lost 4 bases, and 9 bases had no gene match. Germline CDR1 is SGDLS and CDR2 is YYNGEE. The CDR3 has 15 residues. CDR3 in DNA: TGTGCCAGCAGCATAACCGGGACTAGGGGCAATGAGCAGTTCTTC. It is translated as CASSITGTRGNEQFF.

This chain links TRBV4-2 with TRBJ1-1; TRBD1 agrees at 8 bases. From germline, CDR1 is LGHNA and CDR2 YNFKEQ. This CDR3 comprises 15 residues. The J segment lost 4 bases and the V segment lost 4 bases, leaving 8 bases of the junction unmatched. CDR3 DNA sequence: TGTGCCAGCAGCCGAGACGGACAGGGAGGCACTGAAGCTTTCTTT. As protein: CASSRDGQGGTEAFF.

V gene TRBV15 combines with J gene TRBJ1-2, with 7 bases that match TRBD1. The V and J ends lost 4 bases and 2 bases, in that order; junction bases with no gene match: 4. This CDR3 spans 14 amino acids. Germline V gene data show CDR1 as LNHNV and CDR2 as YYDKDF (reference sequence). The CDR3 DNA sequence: TGTGCCACCAGCAAAGGGGGCGAGAACTATGGCTACACCTTC. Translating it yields CATSKGGENYGYTF.

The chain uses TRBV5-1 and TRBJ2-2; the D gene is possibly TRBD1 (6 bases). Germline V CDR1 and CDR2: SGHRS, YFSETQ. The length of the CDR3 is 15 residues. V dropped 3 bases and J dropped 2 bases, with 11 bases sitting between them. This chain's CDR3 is CASSWTAVNTGELFF. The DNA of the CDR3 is TGCGCCAGCAGCTGGACAGCCGTAAACACCGGGGAGCTGTTTTTT.

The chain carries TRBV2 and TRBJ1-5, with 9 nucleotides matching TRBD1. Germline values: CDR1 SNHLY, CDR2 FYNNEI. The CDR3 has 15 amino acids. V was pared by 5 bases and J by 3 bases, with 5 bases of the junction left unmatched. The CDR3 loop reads CASSSGTGYNQPQHF. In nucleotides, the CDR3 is TGTGCCAGCAGTTCCGGGACAGGGTACAATCAGCCCCAGCATTTT.

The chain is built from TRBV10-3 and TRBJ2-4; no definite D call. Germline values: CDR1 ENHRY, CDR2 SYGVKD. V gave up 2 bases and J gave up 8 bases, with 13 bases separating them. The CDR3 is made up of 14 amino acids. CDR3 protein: CAISEGSPAYIQYF. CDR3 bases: TGTGCCATCAGTGAGGGTTCCCCCGCGTACATTCAGTACTTC.

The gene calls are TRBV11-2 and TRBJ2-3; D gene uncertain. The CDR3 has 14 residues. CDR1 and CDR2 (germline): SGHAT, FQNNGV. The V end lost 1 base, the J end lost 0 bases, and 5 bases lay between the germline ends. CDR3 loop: CASSLVTSTDTQYF. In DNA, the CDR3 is TGTGCCAGCAGCTTAGTAACTAGCACAGATACGCAGTATTTT.

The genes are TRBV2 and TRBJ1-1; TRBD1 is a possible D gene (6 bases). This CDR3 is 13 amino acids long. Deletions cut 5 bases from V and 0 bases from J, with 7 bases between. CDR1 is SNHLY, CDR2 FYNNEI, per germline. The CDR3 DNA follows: TGTGCCAGCAGTCAGGGGCTGAACACTGAAGCTTTCTTT. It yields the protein CASSQGLNTEAFF.

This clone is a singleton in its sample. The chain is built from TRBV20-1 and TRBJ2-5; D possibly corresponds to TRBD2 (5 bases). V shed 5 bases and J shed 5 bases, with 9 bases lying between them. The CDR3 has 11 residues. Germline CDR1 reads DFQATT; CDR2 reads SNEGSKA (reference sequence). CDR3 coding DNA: TGCAGTGCTGAGGGTCGGGAGACCCAGTACTTC. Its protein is CSAEGRETQYF.